One and the same sample provided the 16 T cell receptor beta chains below, sequenced in a study of blood T cells in healthy people across ages. The authors ran a second PCR of about 7 to 11 cycles using a sample-barcoded 5' primer and a J-beta primer mix. TCRdb ran MiXCR on the 5' RACE reads and lists one entry per CDR3 protein. Among approximately 800,000 distinct CDR3 sequences listed, 62% were seen once. Sequenced: blood. The receptors were sampled from a man aged 30-40 years in good health.

V is TRBV7-8 and J is TRBJ2-5, with D unresolved. The end of the DNA fits TRBJ2-7 better, so the J call may be wrong. Germline V gene data show CDR1 as SGHVS and CDR2 as FQNEAQ. There are 12 residues in the CDR3. The CDR3 coding sequence is TGTGCCAGCAGCCCATCCGGTCACGAGCAGTACTTC. Its protein product is CASSPSGHEQYF.

V usage is TRBV9 and J usage is TRBJ1-2; D is possibly TRBD1 (5 bases). The germline CDR1 and CDR2 sequences are SGDLS and YYNGEE. Trimming removed 0 bases at V and 0 bases at J, with 15 bases between. This CDR3 is 17 amino acids long. CDR3 loop: CASSVAGPILANYGYTF. The CDR3 nucleotides read TGTGCCAGCAGCGTAGCGGGACCGATCCTAGCTAACTATGGCTACACCTTC. Combining the CDR3 with reference TRBV9 and TRBJ1-2 gives the whole variable domain DSGVTQTPKHLITATGQRVTLRCSPRSGDLSVYWYQQSLDQGLQFLIQYYNGEERAKGNILERFSAQQFPDLHSELNLSSLELGDSALYFCASSVAGPILANYGYTFGSGTRLTVV.

The rearrangement uses TRBV23-1 and TRBJ2-5; tentatively, D is TRBD1 (7 bases). TRBV23-1 is identified as an open reading frame with a role that is uncertain. This CDR3 has 16 amino acids. Trimming left V 0 bases short and J 0 bases short, with 11 bases between. Here the CDR3 reads CASSQSEGQYQETQYF. The CDR3 nucleotides are TGCGCCAGCAGTCAATCGGAGGGACAGTACCAAGAGACCCAGTACTTC.

DNA of the CDR3: TGTGCCAGCAGCTTAGCGGACACCGTCTACGAGCAGTACTTC. Translation: CASSLADTVYEQYF. The V call is TRBV7-2, the J call TRBJ2-7; the D gene is possibly TRBD1 (5 bases). Germline V lookup: CDR1 SGHTA, CDR2 FQGNSA. This CDR3 is 14 amino acids long. Trimming took off 0 bases at V and 3 bases at J, with 9 bases between the two ends.

This chain joins TRBV20-1 and TRBJ2-5, with 8 bases aligning to TRBD2. Matching the DNA end better, TRBJ2-7 makes the J call doubtful. From germline, CDR1 is DFQATT and CDR2 SNEGSKA (reference sequence). The CDR3 totals 12 residues. Here the CDR3 DNA reads TGCAGTGCCACCGGGACTAGCTACGAGCAGTACTTC. It translates to CSATGTSYEQYF.

In its sample, this clonotype was seen once. The chain carries TRBV7-9 and TRBJ1-1, with 10 bases lining up with TRBD1. Germline loops: CDR1 SEHNR, CDR2 FQNEAQ (reference sequence). J gave up 5 bases and V 7 bases, and 7 bases lay outside the gene matches. There are 14 residues in the CDR3. The CDR3 DNA sequence: TGTGCCAGCACCTCGCGGACAGGGGGGACTGAAGCTTTCTTT. Amino acid sequence: CASTSRTGGTEAFF.

The chain recombines TRBV27 with TRBJ1-2; TRBD1 matches 8 bases. The CDR3 length is 15 residues. After removal of 4 bases from V and 0 bases from J, the junction contained 4 bases not matched to a gene. Germline V gene sequence: CDR1 MNHEY, CDR2 SMNVEV (reference sequence). CDR3 nucleotide sequence: TGTGCCAGCAGTTGGATCAGGGGGCCTAACTATGGCTACACCTTC. Its protein is CASSWIRGPNYGYTF.

The rearrangement uses TRBV7-2 and TRBJ2-3; a weak D match, TRBD1 (5 bases). V gave up 1 base and J gave up 8 bases, with 19 bases separating them. Germline loops: CDR1 SGHTA, CDR2 FQGNSA. The CDR3 contains 16 residues. The CDR3 DNA reads as TGTGCCAGCAGCTTAGATGTTGGGCAGGGATTTGGTACGCAGTATTTT. This sequence encodes CASSLDVGQGFGTQYF.

This chain joins TRBV20-1 and TRBJ1-6; D not certain. Between the trimmed V and J ends, which lost 0 bases and 6 bases, there was a span of 3 bases. CDR3 length: 12 residues. Germline V CDR1 and CDR2: DFQATT, SNEGSKA (reference sequence). The CDR3 sequence: CSAREANSPLHF. The CDR3 nucleotides are TGCAGTGCTAGAGAGGCTAATTCACCCCTCCACTTT.

This sequence joins TRBV28 and TRBJ2-7; TRBD1 matches 8 bases. V lost 8 bases, J lost 4 bases, and 10 bases stayed unmatched. This CDR3 has 14 residues. Germline V gene sequence: CDR1 MDHEN, CDR2 SYDVKM. CDR3 coding DNA: TGTGCCAGCTGTACAGGGGGTCGGGGGTACGAGCAGTACTTC. Its translation: CASCTGGRGYEQYF.

V usage is TRBV29-1 and J usage is TRBJ2-5, with TRBD1 matching 9 bases. Trimming at V came to 4 bases and at J to 13 bases, leaving 10 bases not matched to a gene. This CDR3 contains 12 residues. The V gene's germline CDR1 is SQVTM and CDR2 ANQGSEA. This chain's CDR3 is CSVGTGEGELYF. CDR3 bases: TGCAGCGTTGGGACAGGGGAGGGCGAGCTGTACTTC.

This rearrangement joins TRBV12-3 or TRBV12-4 to TRBJ1-1, with D perhaps matching TRBD1 (6 bases). The ends were cut back, 5 bases at V and 8 bases at J, with 9 bases in the middle. There are 11 residues in the CDR3. The DNA of the CDR3 is TGTGCCAGCAGTCAGCAGGGGGAAGCTTTCTTT. As protein: CASSQQGEAFF.

This clonotype showed up just a few times. V is TRBV12-3 or TRBV12-4 and J is TRBJ2-7; possible D gene TRBD2, 6 bases. The V end was cut by 6 bases, the J end by 4 bases, with 19 bases between. This CDR3 contains 15 residues. The CDR3 DNA is TGTGCCAGCAGCCGCCTGGGCGGGGTACGATACGAGCAGTACTTC. Protein product: CASSRLGGVRYEQYF.

The chain joins TRBV9 to TRBJ2-1; either TRBD1 or TRBD2 may supply D (6 bases each). Germline values: CDR1 SGDLS, CDR2 YYNGEE. V lost 3 bases and J 5 bases, leaving 18 bases between the germline ends. CDR3 size: 16 residues. The CDR3 bases are TGTGCCAGCAGCGCCGACCGGAGGGGGGCCAACAATGAGCAGTTCTTC. It translates to CASSADRRGANNEQFF. Looking up the rest from reference TRBV9 and TRBJ2-1 gives the full variable domain: DSGVTQTPKHLITATGQRVTLRCSPRSGDLSVYWYQQSLDQGLQFLIQYYNGEERAKGNILERFSAQQFPDLHSELNLSSLELGDSALYFCASSADRRGANNEQFFGPGTRLTVL.

The V and J genes are TRBV5-6 and TRBJ2-7; D gene uncertain. Trimming removed 1 base from V and 4 bases from J, with 12 bases in between. Looked up from germline, CDR1 is SGHDT and CDR2 is YYEEEE. This CDR3 is built from 14 residues. CDR3 amino acids: CASSLSSLTYEQYF. The CDR3 DNA reads as TGTGCCAGCAGCTTGAGTTCTCTGACATACGAGCAGTACTTC.

In this sample, this clonotype turned up a few times. This chain connects TRBV29-1 to TRBJ2-3, with TRBD2 identical over 13 bases. Germline values: CDR1 SQVTM, CDR2 ANQGSEA. Unmatched junction bases numbered 4, after V lost 5 bases and J lost 5 bases. The CDR3 runs 14 residues. CDR3 nucleotides: TGCAGCGTTACTAGCGGGGGGGCGCGAGATACGCAGTATTTT. Translation gives CSVTSGGARDTQYF.